These 20 T cell receptor beta chains came from one sample sequenced in a study of graft-versus-host responses after intestinal transplantation. Their recognized antigens are unknown. Clones were sequenced by immunoSEQ multiplex PCR, and TCRdb holds only the in-frame ones, with some missing. The sample contains 80,000 to 90,000 clones, roughly 92% of which appear only once. Source: unstimulated CD4+ T cells sorted from spleen or lymph node cells, taken before intestinal transplant. All receptors derive from a human donor who received an intestinal transplant.

The chain is built from TRBV28 and TRBJ1-1, with a possible D match to TRBD1 (6 bases). The CDR3 is 15 residues long. Germline V lookup: CDR1 MDHEN, CDR2 SYDVKM. Trimming pared 5 bases from V and 6 bases from J, leaving 19 bases between. CDR3 in DNA: TGTGCCAGCAGTCCTTCGGCAGGGGCAGGTGCTGAAGCTTTCTTT. Translated: CASSPSAGAGAEAFF. The whole variable domain, filled in from reference TRBV28 and TRBJ1-1, reads DVKVTQSSRYLVKRTGEKVFLECVQDMDHENMFWYRQDPGLGLRLIYFSYDVKMKEKGDIPEGYSVSREKKERFSLILESASTNQTSMYLCASSPSAGAGAEAFFGQGTRLTVV.

The chain links TRBV27 to TRBJ1-4, with no clear D. The germline V gene encodes CDR1 MNHEY and CDR2 SMNVEV (reference sequence). V was pared by 2 bases and J by 4 bases, with 8 bases between. This CDR3 has 14 amino acids. CDR3: CASSLLGNNEKLFF. The CDR3 region has the DNA TGTGCCAGCAGTTTACTCGGGAATAATGAAAAACTGTTTTTT.

The chain's CDR3 is CASSLDPEGDSGNTIYF. As DNA, the CDR3 is TGTGCCAGCAGCTTAGACCCTGAGGGAGACTCTGGAAACACCATATATTTT. The chain is built from TRBV11-2 and TRBJ1-3, with unresolved D. There are 17 residues in the CDR3. Germline values: CDR1 SGHAT, CDR2 FQNNGV. V was shortened by 0 bases and J by 0 bases, with 12 bases between the two germline ends.

This clone has only one observation. The rearrangement joins TRBV6-1 to TRBJ1-1, with D possibly TRBD1 on 6 matching bases. V lost 0 bases to trimming and J lost 5 bases, with 13 bases between them. Germline V CDR1 and CDR2: MNHNS, SASEGT. This CDR3 contains 15 residues. CDR3 amino acids: CASSEAGGAGTEAFF. Written as DNA, the CDR3 is TGTGCCAGCAGTGAAGCGGGGGGCGCGGGTACTGAAGCTTTCTTT.

The chain links TRBV28 to TRBJ1-6, with D unclear. The ends were cut back, 4 bases at V and 13 bases at J, with 20 bases in the middle. Germline loops: CDR1 MDHEN, CDR2 SYDVKM. This CDR3 is built from 15 residues. Here the CDR3 DNA reads TGTGCCAGCAGTTCGACGGCCGTTTCGAAGGCCCCCCTCCACTTT. As protein: CASSSTAVSKAPLHF.

The V and J genes are TRBV5-1 and TRBJ2-3, with TRBD2 as a possible D gene (5 bases). The germline CDR1 and CDR2 sequences are SGHRS and YFSETQ. The V gene lost 0 bases and the J gene lost 0 bases, with 8 bases spanning the gap. CDR3 length: 15 amino acids. The CDR3 DNA sequence: TGCGCCAGCAGCTTGGACGGGGTCAGCACAGATACGCAGTATTTT. This translates into CASSLDGVSTDTQYF.

This clone was picked up one time. The chain couples TRBV7-8 to TRBJ2-1, with 9 bases lining up with TRBD1. Looked up from germline, CDR1 is SGHVS and CDR2 is FQNEAQ. This CDR3 comprises 15 residues. With V trimmed by 4 bases and J by 7 bases, 8 bases remained unmatched. The CDR3 DNA follows: TGTGCCAGCAGCTCCTGGACAGGGGCGGGGAATGAGCAGTTCTTC. Protein: CASSSWTGAGNEQFF.

The chain couples TRBV15 to TRBJ1-1, with TRBD1 as a possible D gene (5 bases). This CDR3 region has 15 residues. The V and J ends lost 1 base and 1 base respectively, with 10 bases between them. Germline loops: CDR1 LNHNV, CDR2 YYDKDF (reference sequence). The CDR3 reads CATSRALTANTEAFF. The DNA of the CDR3 is TGTGCCACCAGCAGAGCGCTGACAGCGAACACTGAAGCTTTCTTT. Full variable domain (missing parts from reference TRBV15 and TRBJ1-1): DAMVIQNPRYQVTQFGKPVTLSCSQTLNHNVMYWYQQKSSQAPKLLFHYYDKDFNNEADTPDNFQSRRPNTSFCFLDIRSPGLGDTAMYLCATSRALTANTEAFFGQGTRLTVV.

The genes are TRBV10-1 and TRBJ2-7, with D possibly being TRBD2 (6 bases). The germline gives CDR1 WNHNN, CDR2 SYGVQD (reference sequence). Trimming pared 0 bases from V and 0 bases from J, leaving 9 bases between. The CDR3 runs 15 residues. CDR3 region: CASSESLGSSYEQYF. The CDR3, as DNA: TGCGCCAGCAGTGAGTCGCTCGGGAGCTCCTACGAGCAGTACTTC.

V and J are TRBV19 and TRBJ2-7, with 12 nucleotides matching TRBD1. This CDR3 is built from 15 residues. Germline CDR1 and CDR2: LNHDA and SQIVND (reference sequence). V dropped 5 bases and J dropped 8; count of bases not matched to a gene: 10. The CDR3 sequence is CASSLPGQGALKQYF. CDR3 nucleotides: TGTGCCAGTAGTCTCCCGGGACAGGGGGCTCTCAAGCAGTACTTC.

This clone appeared a few times. The chain links TRBV9 to TRBJ1-2; D is unclear. CDR3 length: 15 amino acids. V was clipped by 0 bases and J by 3 bases, with 12 bases between them. Looked up from germline, CDR1 is SGDLS and CDR2 is YYNGEE. This CDR3 reads CASSVARGPDYGYTF. CDR3 DNA: TGTGCCAGCAGCGTAGCCCGCGGGCCAGACTATGGCTACACCTTC.

The chain combines TRBV27 with TRBJ2-7; D might be TRBD1 (5 bases). V lost 4 bases to trimming and J lost 6 bases, with 19 bases between them. Germline CDR1 and CDR2: MNHEY and SMNVEV (reference sequence). The CDR3 runs to 15 residues. CDR3 residues: CASSSSGLARPEQYF. Here the CDR3 DNA reads TGTGCCAGCAGTTCATCAGGGCTTGCTAGACCCGAGCAGTACTTC.

This chain joins TRBV5-1 and TRBJ2-1, with 14 bases identical to TRBD2. Trimming at V came to 3 bases and at J to 9 bases, leaving 5 bases not matched to a gene. Germline assignment: CDR1 SGHRS and CDR2 YFSETQ. The CDR3 has 15 amino acids. The CDR3 loop is CASSWGLAGVVEQFF. CDR3 sequence (DNA): TGCGCCAGCAGCTGGGGACTAGCGGGAGTGGTTGAGCAGTTCTTC.

This chain connects TRBV6-5 to TRBJ2-7; D is perhaps TRBD2 (5 bases). Deletions cut 0 bases from V and 2 bases from J, with 14 bases between. There are 16 residues in the CDR3. Germline loops: CDR1 MNHEY, CDR2 SVGAGI. CDR3 region: CASSYSSSFLTYEQYF. CDR3 in DNA: TGTGCCAGCAGTTACTCATCTAGCTTCTTGACCTACGAGCAGTACTTC.

This chain uses TRBV11-2 with TRBJ2-5; 7 bases line up with TRBD2. Looked up from germline, CDR1 is SGHAT and CDR2 is FQNNGV. The CDR3 runs 15 residues. The V gene end was trimmed by 0 bases and the J gene end by 5 bases; junction bases not matched to a gene: 6. The CDR3 protein is CASSLDRVGGETQYF. The CDR3 DNA follows: TGTGCCAGCAGCTTAGATCGCGTGGGGGGGGAGACCCAGTACTTC.

This sequence joins TRBV19 and TRBJ1-1; 7 bases match TRBD1. There are 13 residues in the CDR3. The V and J ends lost 1 base and 8 bases, in that order; junction bases with no gene match: 4. The V gene's germline CDR1 is LNHDA and CDR2 SQIVND (reference sequence). The DNA of the CDR3 is TGTGCCAGTAGTATAGTTGAGGGGGCGGAAGCTTTCTTT. The encoded protein is CASSIVEGAEAFF.

The V call is TRBV6-5, the J call TRBJ2-5; no firm D call. V lost 0 bases and J 6 bases, leaving 8 bases between the germline ends. CDR1 and CDR2 (germline): MNHEY, SVGAGI. There are 13 residues in the CDR3. The CDR3 here is CASSYSTRQTQYF. CDR3 bases: TGTGCCAGCAGTTACTCGACACGGCAGACCCAGTACTTC.

To note about this clone: Distinct nucleotide sequences in the sample also encode this CDR3. V and J are TRBV6-6 and TRBJ2-1, with D unclear. The V end was cut by 7 bases, the J end by 11 bases, with 18 bases between. The germline V gene has CDR1 MNHNY and CDR2 SVGAGI (reference sequence). The CDR3 extends over 13 amino acids. Here the CDR3 DNA reads TGTGCCAGCACCTCCGAAGTGGGAACAAAGCAGTTCTTC. Translation gives CASTSEVGTKQFF.

This sequence joins TRBV4-2 and TRBJ1-4, with a weak D call TRBD1 (6 bases). This CDR3 has 16 amino acids. Trimming removed 3 bases from V and 4 bases from J, with 15 bases in between. In germline, CDR1 is LGHNA, CDR2 YNFKEQ. This CDR3 reads CASSHSRRGNNEKLFF. The CDR3 bases are TGTGCCAGCAGCCATTCGAGGAGGGGGAATAATGAAAAACTGTTTTTT.

This chain's CDR3 is CASSETGGPEAFF. The CDR3 DNA follows: TGTGCCAGCAGTGAGACAGGGGGCCCTGAAGCTTTCTTT. This chain connects TRBV25-1 to TRBJ1-1, with 10 nucleotides matching TRBD1. CDR1 and CDR2 from the germline V gene are MGHDK and SYGVNS. Trimming at V came to 3 bases and at J to 6 bases, leaving 1 base not matched to a gene. CDR3 length equals 13 residues.